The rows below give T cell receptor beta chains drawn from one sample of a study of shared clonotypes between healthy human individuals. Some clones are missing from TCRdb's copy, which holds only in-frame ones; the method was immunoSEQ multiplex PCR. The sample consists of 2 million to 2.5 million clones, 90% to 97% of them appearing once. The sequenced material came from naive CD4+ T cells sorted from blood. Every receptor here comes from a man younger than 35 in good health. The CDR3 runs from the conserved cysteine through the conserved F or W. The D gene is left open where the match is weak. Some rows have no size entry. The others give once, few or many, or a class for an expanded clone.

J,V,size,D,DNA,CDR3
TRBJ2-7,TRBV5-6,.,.,TGTGCCAGCAGCTTGTCCGGAATTCGAAGCTACGAGCAGTACTTC,CASSLSGIRSYEQYF
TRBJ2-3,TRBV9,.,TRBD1,TGTGCCAGCAGCGTAAGTGGGACAGGGGGCACAGATACGCAGTATTTT,CASSVSGTGGTDTQYF
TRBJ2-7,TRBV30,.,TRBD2,TGTGCCTGGAGTGCGGGAGGATGGGCCCGGGACGCCTACGAGCAGTACTTC,CAWSAGGWARDAYEQYF
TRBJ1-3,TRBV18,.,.,TGTGCCAGCTCATCCCGGGACACGACCTCTGGAAACACCATATATTTT,CASSSRDTTSGNTIYF
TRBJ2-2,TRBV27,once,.,TGTGCCAGCATGTTTTCGGAGTACACCGGGGAGCTGTTTTTT,CASMFSEYTGELFF
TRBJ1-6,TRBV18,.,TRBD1,TGTGCCAGCTCATCGATCCGGGACAGAGGAGGGTCACCCCTCCACTTT,CASSSIRDRGGSPLHF
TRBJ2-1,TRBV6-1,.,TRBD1,TGTGCCAGCAGTGAAGCCAGGGGGCATAGTGAGCAGTTCTTC,CASSEARGHSEQFF
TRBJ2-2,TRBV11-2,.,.,TGTGCCAGCAGCTTAGAGAGCAGGGGGAACACCGGGGAGCTGTTTTTT,CASSLESRGNTGELFF
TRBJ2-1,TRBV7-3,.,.,TGTGCCAGCAGCCCCGCAATAAACGCCCACTACAATGAGCAGTTCTTC,CASSPAINAHYNEQFF
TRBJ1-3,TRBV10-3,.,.,TGTGCCATCAGTGAGTCGCGGGGTTCTGGAAACACCATATATTTT,CAISESRGSGNTIYF
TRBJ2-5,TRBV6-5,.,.,TGTGCCAGCAACCGGTGGGGGCGCCAAGAGACCCAGTACTTC,CASNRWGRQETQYF
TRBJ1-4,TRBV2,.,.,TGTGCCAGCGGTTGGCAGTCTCCGCGTGAAAAACTGTTTTTT,CASGWQSPREKLFF
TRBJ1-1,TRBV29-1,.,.,TGCAGCGCCCTGGGCCATATGAACACTGAAGCTTTCTTT,CSALGHMNTEAFF
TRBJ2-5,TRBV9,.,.,TGTGCCAGCAGCGGGGGGGACTCGAAAGAGACCCAGTACTTC,CASSGGDSKETQYF
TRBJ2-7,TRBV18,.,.,TGTGCCAGCTCAACTGACAGAGGATCCCTGTACGAGCAGTACTTC,CASSTDRGSLYEQYF
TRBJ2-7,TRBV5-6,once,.,TGTGCCAGCAGTTGGAGCTCCTACGAGCAGTACTTC,CASSWSSYEQYF
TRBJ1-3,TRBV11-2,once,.,TGTGCCAGCAGCTTAAGCAGCCCCTCTGGAAACACCATATATTTT,CASSLSSPSGNTIYF
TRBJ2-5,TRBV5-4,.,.,TGTGCCAGCAGCATGAGAGGCGGTCAAGAGACCCAGTACTTC,CASSMRGGQETQYF
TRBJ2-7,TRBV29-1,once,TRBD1,TGCAGCGTCCGACAGGGTAAGCTCAACGAGCAGTACTTC,CSVRQGKLNEQYF
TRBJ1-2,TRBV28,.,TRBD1,TGTGCCAGCAGTGAACGGACAGGGCGCTATGGCTACACCTTC,CASSERTGRYGYTF
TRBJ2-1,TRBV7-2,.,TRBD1,TGTGCCAGCAGCTTGAGACAGGGGGATGAGCAGTTCTTC,CASSLRQGDEQFF
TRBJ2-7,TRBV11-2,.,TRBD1,TGTGCCAGCAGCTTGGCCGGGACAGGGGGCTACGAGCAGTACTTC,CASSLAGTGGYEQYF
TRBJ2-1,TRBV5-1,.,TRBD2,TGCGCCAGCAGCTTGGCGGCTAGCGGGAGTAATGAGCAGTTCTTC,CASSLAASGSNEQFF